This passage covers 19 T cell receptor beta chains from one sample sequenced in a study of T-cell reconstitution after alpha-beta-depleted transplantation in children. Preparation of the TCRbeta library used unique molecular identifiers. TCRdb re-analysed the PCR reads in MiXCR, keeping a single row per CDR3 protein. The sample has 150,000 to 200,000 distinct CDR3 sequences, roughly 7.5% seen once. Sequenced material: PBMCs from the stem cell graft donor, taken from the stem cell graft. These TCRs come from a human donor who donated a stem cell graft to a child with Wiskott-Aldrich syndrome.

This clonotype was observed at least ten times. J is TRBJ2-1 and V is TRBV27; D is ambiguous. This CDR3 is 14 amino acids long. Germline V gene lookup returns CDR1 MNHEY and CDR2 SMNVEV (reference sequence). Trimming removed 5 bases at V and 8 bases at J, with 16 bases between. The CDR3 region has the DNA TGTGCCAGCAGTCGCCCCGGCCTAACCTATGAGCAGTTCTTC. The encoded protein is CASSRPGLTYEQFF.

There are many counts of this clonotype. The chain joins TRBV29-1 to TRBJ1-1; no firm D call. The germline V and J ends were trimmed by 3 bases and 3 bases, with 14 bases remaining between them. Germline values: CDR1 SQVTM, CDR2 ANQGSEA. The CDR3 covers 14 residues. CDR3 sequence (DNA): TGCAGCGTTGAGGAATGGTTCGGGGACACTGAAGCTTTCTTT. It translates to CSVEEWFGDTEAFF.

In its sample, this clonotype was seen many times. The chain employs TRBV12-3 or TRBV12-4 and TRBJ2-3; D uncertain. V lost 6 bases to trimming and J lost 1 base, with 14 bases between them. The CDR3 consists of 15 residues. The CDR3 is CASSLSTSRTDTQYF. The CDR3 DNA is TGTGCCAGCAGCCTCTCGACCAGCCGCACAGATACGCAGTATTTT.

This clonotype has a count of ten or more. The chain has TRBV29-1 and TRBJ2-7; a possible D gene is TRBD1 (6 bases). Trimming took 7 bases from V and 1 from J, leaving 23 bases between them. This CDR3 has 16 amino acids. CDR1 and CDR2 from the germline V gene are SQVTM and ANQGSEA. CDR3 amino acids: CSARVRQDRSSYEQYF. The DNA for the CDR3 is TGCAGCGCCAGGGTAAGACAGGATCGATCTTCCTACGAGCAGTACTTC.

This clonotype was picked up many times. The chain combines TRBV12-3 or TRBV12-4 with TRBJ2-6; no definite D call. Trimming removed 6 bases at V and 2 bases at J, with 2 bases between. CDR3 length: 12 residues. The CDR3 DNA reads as TGTGCCAGCAGCACTGGGGCCAACGTCCTGACTTTC. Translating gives CASSTGANVLTF.

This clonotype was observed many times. The CDR3 reads CASNQKPRQNTGELFF. Written as DNA, the CDR3 is TGTGCCAGCAACCAAAAGCCTAGACAAAACACCGGGGAGCTGTTTTTT. The chain combines TRBV7-2 with TRBJ2-2; D gene uncertain. Germline V gene data show CDR1 as SGHTA and CDR2 as FQGNSA. V lost 7 bases, J lost 2 bases, and 17 bases lay in between. CDR3 length: 16 amino acids.

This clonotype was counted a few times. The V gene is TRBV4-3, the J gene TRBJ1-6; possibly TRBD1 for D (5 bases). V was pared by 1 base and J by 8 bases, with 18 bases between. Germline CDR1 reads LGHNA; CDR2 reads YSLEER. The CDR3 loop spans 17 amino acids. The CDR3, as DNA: TGCGCCAGCAGCCAAGCGAGACTATTGATGGGGGATTCACCCCTCCACTTT. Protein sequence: CASSQARLLMGDSPLHF.

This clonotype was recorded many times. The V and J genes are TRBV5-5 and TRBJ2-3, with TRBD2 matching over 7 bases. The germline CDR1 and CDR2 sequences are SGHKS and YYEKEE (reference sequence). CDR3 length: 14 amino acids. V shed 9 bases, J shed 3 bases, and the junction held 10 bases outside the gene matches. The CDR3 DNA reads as TGTGCCACGAGACTAGCATTTGAAACAGATACGCAGTATTTT. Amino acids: CATRLAFETDTQYF.

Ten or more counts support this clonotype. The CDR3 DNA follows: TGTGCCAGCTCACCATCGCAATCGAGCTACGAGCAGTACTTC. This gives the protein CASSPSQSSYEQYF. The chain recombines TRBV18 with TRBJ2-7; D remains ambiguous. V dropped 2 bases and J dropped 3 bases, with 11 bases sitting between them. This CDR3 comprises 14 residues. Germline loops: CDR1 KGHSH, CDR2 LQKENI.

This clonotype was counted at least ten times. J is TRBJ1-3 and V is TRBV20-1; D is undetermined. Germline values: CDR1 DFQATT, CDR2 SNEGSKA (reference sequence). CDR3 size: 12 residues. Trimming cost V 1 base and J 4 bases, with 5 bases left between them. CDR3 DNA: TGCAGTGCTAGAGGACTCGGAAACACCATATATTTT. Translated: CSARGLGNTIYF.

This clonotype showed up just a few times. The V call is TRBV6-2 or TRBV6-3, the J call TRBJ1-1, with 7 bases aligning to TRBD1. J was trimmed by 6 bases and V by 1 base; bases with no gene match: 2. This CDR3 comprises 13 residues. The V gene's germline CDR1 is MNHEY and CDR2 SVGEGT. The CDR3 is CASSYFDRAEAFF. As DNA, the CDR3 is TGTGCCAGCAGTTACTTCGACAGGGCTGAAGCTTTCTTT.

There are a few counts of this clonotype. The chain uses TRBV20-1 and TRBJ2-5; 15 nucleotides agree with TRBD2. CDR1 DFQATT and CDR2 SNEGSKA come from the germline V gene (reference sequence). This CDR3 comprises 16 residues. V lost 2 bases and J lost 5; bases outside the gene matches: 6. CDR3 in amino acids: CSARFPGLAGGETQYF. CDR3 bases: TGCAGTGCTAGATTTCCCGGACTAGCGGGGGGGGAGACCCAGTACTTC.

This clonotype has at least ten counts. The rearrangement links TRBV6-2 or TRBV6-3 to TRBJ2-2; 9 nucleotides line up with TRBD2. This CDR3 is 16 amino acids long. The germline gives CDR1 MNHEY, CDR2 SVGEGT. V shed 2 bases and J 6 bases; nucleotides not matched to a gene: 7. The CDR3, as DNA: TGTGCCAGCAGTTACATGAGCGGGAGGCCCCCCGGGGAGCTGTTTTTT. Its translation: CASSYMSGRPPGELFF.

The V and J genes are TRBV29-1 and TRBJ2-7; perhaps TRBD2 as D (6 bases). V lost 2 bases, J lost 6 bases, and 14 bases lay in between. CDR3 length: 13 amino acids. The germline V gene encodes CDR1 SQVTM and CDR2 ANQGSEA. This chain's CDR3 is CSVEPRLGGEQYF. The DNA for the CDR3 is TGCAGCGTTGAACCCCGGCTGGGGGGCGAGCAGTACTTC.

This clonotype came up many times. CDR3 sequence (DNA): TGTGCCAGCAGTTCCACGGGACTAGCGGGGGGCCCCAAAAATACCGGGGAGCTGTTTTTT. Residues: CASSSTGLAGGPKNTGELFF. The gene calls are TRBV6-2 or TRBV6-3 and TRBJ2-2; 15 bases map to TRBD2. Per the germline V gene, CDR1 is MNHEY and CDR2 is SVGEGT. The trim removed 4 bases at V and 5 bases at J, leaving 14 bases unmatched. There are 20 residues in the CDR3.

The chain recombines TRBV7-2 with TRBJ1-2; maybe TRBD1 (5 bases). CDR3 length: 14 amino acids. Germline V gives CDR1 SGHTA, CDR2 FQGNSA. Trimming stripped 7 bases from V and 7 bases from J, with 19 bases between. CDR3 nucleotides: TGTGCCAGCACGCACTCGGGGGGGTGGCGTGGCTACACCTTC. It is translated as CASTHSGGWRGYTF.

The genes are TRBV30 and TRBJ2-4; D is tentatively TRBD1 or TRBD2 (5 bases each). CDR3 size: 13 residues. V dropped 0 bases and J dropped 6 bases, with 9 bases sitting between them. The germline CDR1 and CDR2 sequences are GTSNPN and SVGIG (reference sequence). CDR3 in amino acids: CAWSVRGGNIQYF. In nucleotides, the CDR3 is TGTGCCTGGAGTGTACGTGGGGGAAACATTCAGTACTTC.

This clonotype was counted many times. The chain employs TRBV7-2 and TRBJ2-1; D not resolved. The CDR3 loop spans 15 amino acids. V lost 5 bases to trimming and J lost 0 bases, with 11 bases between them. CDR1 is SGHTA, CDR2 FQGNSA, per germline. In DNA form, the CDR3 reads TGTGCCAGCAGCCACAATCCGTTCTCCTACAATGAGCAGTTCTTC. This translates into CASSHNPFSYNEQFF. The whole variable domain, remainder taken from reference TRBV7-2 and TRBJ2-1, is GAGVSQSPSNKVTEKGKDVELRCDPISGHTALYWYRQSLGQGLEFLIYFQGNSAPDKSGLPSDRFSAERTGGSVSTLTIQRTQQEDSAVYLCASSHNPFSYNEQFFGPGTRLTVL.

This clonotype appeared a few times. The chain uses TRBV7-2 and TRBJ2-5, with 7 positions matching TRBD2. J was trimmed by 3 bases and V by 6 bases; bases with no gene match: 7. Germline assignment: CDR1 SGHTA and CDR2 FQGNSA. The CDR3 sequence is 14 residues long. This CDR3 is CASSFRTREETQYF. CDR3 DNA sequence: TGTGCCAGCAGTTTCAGGACTAGAGAAGAGACCCAGTACTTC.